This T cell receptor (beta chain) comes out of a study of blood T cell repertoires in COVID-19. Trimming cost V 4 bases and J 9 bases; bases outside gene matches: 8. CDR1 and CDR2 (germline): SGHDT, YYEEEE. CDR3 length: 15 amino acids. The data were produced by immunoSEQ multiplex PCR, yet TCRdb's version contains in-frame clones alone and is incomplete. The sample consists of about 150,000 clones, about 80% of them appearing once. The chain carries TRBV5-6 and TRBJ2-2; TRBD1 aligns across 11 bases. The sequenced material came from peripheral blood. This clonotype was sampled from a woman aged 60-70 years with COVID-19, enrolled during active disease. Here the CDR3 DNA reads TGTGCCAGCAGCCCAGGGGGGACAGGGGGAAGGGAGCTGTTTTTT. Its translation: CASSPGGTGGRELFF.